This T cell receptor beta chain was recorded in a study of follicular helper T cells after annual influenza vaccination (TCRdb year 2017). General notes on the study: After each seasonal influenza vaccination, blood samples were collected on days 0, 7 and 28. Some subjects were followed across successive annual vaccinations spanning the 2013-2014, 2014-2015 and 2015-2016 seasons to study recall of cTfh clones. One week after vaccination, a second recruited cohort of more than nine subjects (Table S1) displayed a similar ICOS+CD38+ cTfh response. The 2013-2014 samples were cryopreserved, while the 2015 samples were processed right after collection. Six subjects had multi-year samples: four covered two vaccination seasons and two covered three seasons. Overall study results and their limits: Day 7 ICOS+CD38+ clones were most often found later in ICOS-CD38- cTfh, suggesting that subset may serve as a memory reservoir. Successive annual vaccinations recalled a recurring oligoclonal ICOS+CD38+ cTfh response that included tetramer and AIM influenza-specific clonotypes. Productive TCRB sequences were recovered from only about 8.5-23% of analyzed cells, so rare clonotypes could not be sampled. ICOS+CD38+ cTfh clonality correlated with the frequency of that population, and its change correlated with the change in circulating plasmablast frequency. In evaluating whether influenza clones were enriched, the possibility that the far larger non-cTfh compartments were undersampled could not be ruled out.

The CDR3 holds 13 amino acids from the cysteine to the phenylalanine. The CDR3 DNA has 39 bases and is translated from base 1. CDR1 and CDR2, per the germline V gene, are ENHRY and SYGVKD. Between the V and J ends, shortened by 4 bases and 1 base respectively, the junction contains 5 bases. With regard to this clone: No cognate antigen has been identified for it. Base quality data are lacking; no much larger clone is found one base away.

The sample's time point label, decoded: 2014-2015 season, pre-vaccination. Adults received seasonal inactivated influenza vaccine (Fluvarix), and TCRB sequencing tracked sorted blood CD4 subsets before and after vaccination. To be eligible, subjects had to live in the community and must not have received influenza vaccine in the previous 6 months. Exclusions included influenza vaccine contraindications, substance abuse, HIV/AIDS, active malignancy, immunomodulatory medication and active illness such as respiratory infection. Between about 35 and 110 mL of blood was sampled per time point. Ficoll-Paque PLUS or SepMate separation was used to isolate PBMC. CXCR5- memory CD4 T cells were sorted as a comparison non-Tfh subset. Before DNA extraction, cell subsets were sorted from PBMC on a BD FACS Aria. The receptor library was made with the immunoSEQ multiplex PCR assay. Adaptive Biotechnologies carried out TCRB amplification, library preparation, sequencing and preliminary bioinformatics at Survey level resolution. In the authors' own workflow: In R, clonality was calculated as 1 minus the normalized Shannon entropy, and the Gini index was computed using the R package ineq. Overlap score was defined as the summed counts of shared sequences divided by the total counts of all sequences in both compared samples. Fisher's exact test, with an assumed theoretical repertoire of 10^7 TCRB sequences, was used to assess the significance of shared clonotypes. Not all clones reach the TCRdb copy of this immuneACCESS table, which keeps in-frame sequences only. Checked studies attribute under half of the gap to unresolved V genes and leave the rest unexplained. V and J calls and clone size are as listed in that table; D and trimming were resolved from the DNA. This sample lists under 15,000 clones; roughly three quarters were detected once. Roughly 0.45% of the sample belongs to the ten largest clones.

Sequencing used CXCR5- memory CD4+ T cells sorted from blood, obtained on the day of influenza vaccination. The cell subset or site label, read with the paper, signifies: CXCR5- memory CD4 T cells. The origin of this receptor is an adult who received the influenza vaccine. The chain is made from TRBV10-3 and TRBJ1-3; no D gene is confidently identified. The sequence in DNA is TGTGCCATCAGTGGAGGATCTGGAAACACCATATATTTT. This codes for CAISGGSGNTIYF.